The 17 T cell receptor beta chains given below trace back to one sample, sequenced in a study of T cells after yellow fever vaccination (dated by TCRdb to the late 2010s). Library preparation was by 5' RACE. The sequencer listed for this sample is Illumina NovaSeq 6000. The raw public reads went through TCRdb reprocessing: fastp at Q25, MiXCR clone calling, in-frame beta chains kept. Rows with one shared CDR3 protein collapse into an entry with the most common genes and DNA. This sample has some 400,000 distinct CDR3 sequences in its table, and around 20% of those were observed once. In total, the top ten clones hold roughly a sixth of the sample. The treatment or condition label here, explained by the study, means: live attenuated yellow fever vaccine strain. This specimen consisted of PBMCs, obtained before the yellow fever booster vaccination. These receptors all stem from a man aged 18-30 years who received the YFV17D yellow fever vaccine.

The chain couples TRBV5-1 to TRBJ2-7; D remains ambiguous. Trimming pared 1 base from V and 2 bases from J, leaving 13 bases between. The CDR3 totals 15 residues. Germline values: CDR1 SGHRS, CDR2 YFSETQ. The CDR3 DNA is TGCGCCAGCAGCTTGAAGTTGGGGTTGGCCTACGAGCAGTACTTC. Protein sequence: CASSLKLGLAYEQYF.

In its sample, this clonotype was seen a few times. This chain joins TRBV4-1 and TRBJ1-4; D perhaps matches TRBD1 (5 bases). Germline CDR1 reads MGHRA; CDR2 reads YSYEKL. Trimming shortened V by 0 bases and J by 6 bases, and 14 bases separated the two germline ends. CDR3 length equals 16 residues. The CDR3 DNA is TGCGCCAGCAGCCAAGATCACTGGCCGGGGGATGAAAAACTGTTTTTT. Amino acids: CASSQDHWPGDEKLFF.

CDR3 region: CASSLGSGASYNEQFF. For the CDR3, the DNA is TGCGCCAGCAGCTTGGGTAGCGGGGCTTCCTACAATGAGCAGTTCTTC. V usage is TRBV5-1 and J usage is TRBJ2-1; 8 nucleotides align to TRBD2. The germline CDR1 and CDR2 sequences are SGHRS and YFSETQ. The CDR3 length is 16 residues. The V and J ends lost 0 bases and 1 base, in that order; junction bases with no gene match: 3.

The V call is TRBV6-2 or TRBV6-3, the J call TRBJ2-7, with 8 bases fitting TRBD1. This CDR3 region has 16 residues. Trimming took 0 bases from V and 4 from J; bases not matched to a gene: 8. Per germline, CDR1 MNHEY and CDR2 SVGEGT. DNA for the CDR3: TGTGCCAGCAGTTACTCCGCGGGACAGGTCTCTTACGAGCAGTACGTC. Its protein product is CASSYSAGQVSYEQYV.

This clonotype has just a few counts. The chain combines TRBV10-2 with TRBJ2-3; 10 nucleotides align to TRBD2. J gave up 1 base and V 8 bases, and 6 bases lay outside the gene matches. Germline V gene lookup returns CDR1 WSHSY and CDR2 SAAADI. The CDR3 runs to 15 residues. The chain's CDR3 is CASRPSGGRTDTQYF. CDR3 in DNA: TGCGCCAGCCGGCCTAGCGGGGGCCGCACAGATACGCAGTATTTT.

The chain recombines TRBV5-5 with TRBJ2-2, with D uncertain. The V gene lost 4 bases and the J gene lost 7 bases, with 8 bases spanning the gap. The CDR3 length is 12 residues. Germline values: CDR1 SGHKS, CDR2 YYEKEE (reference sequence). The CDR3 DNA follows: TGTGCCAGCAGCACCGTGATCGGGGAGCTGTTTTTT. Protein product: CASSTVIGELFF.

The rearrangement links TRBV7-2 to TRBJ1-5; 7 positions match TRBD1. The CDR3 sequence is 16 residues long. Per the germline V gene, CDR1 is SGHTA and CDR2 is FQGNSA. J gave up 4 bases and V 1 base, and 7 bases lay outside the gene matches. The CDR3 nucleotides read TGTGCCAGCAGCTTAGAGGGAGGGGGCGGTAATCAGCCCCAGCATTTT. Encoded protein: CASSLEGGGGNQPQHF. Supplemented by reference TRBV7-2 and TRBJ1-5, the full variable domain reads GAGVSQSPSNKVTEKGKDVELRCDPISGHTALYWYRQSLGQGLEFLIYFQGNSAPDKSGLPSDRFSAERTGGSVSTLTIQRTQQEDSAVYLCASSLEGGGGNQPQHFGDGTRLSIL.

Written as DNA, the CDR3 is TGTGCCAGCAGTTACTCACTGTCAGGGAGGCCCTACAATGAGCAGTTCTTC. It yields the protein CASSYSLSGRPYNEQFF. The chain links TRBV6-2 or TRBV6-3 to TRBJ2-1, with a possible D match to TRBD2 (6 bases). The CDR3 covers 17 residues. The V end lost 0 bases, the J end lost 2 bases, and 14 bases lay between the germline ends. Germline V gene data show CDR1 as MNHEY and CDR2 as SVGEGT.

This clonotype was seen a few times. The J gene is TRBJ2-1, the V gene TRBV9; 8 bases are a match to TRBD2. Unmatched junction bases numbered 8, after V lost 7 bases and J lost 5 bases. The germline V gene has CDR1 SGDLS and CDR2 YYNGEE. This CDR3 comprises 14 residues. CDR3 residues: CASGTGTSNNEQFF. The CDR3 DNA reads TGTGCCAGCGGAACCGGGACTAGTAACAATGAGCAGTTCTTC.

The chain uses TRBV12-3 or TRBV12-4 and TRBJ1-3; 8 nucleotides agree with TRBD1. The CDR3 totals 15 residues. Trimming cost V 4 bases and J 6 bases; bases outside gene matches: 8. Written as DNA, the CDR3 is TGTGCCAGCAGTTGGGACAGGAACTGGGAAAACACCATATATTTT. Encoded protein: CASSWDRNWENTIYF.

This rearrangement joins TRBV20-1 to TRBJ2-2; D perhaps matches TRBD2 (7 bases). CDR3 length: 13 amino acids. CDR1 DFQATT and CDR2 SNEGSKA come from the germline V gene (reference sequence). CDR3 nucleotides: TGCAGGACCCGGGGGGCGCCCACCGGGGAGCTGTTTTTT. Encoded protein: CRTRGAPTGELFF.

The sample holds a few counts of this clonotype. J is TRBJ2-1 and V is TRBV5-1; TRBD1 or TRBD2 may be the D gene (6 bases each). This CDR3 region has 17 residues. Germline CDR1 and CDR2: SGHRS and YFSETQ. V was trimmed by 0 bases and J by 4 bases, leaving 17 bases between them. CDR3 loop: CASSLAKGGGDYNEQFF. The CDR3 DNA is TGCGCCAGCAGCTTGGCCAAAGGAGGGGGAGATTACAATGAGCAGTTCTTC.

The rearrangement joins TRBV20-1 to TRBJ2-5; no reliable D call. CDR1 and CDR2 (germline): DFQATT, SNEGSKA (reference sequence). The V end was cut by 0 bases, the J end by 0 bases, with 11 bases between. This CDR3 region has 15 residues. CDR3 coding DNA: TGCAGTGCTAGAGATTTTCTTACAAACCAAGAGACCCAGTACTTC. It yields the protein CSARDFLTNQETQYF.

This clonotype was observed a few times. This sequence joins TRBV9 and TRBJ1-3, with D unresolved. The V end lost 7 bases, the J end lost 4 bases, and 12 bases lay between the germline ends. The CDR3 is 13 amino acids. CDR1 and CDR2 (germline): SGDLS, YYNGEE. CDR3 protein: CASGTEGGNTIYF. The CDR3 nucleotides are TGTGCCAGCGGAACAGAGGGCGGAAACACCATATATTTT.

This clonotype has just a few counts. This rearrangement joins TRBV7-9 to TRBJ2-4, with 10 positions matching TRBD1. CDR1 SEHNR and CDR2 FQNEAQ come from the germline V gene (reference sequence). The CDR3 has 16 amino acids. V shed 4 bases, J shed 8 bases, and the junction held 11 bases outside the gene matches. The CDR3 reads CASSSHSGTGAYIQYF. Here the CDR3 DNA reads TGTGCCAGCAGCTCCCATTCCGGGACAGGGGCGTACATTCAGTACTTC.

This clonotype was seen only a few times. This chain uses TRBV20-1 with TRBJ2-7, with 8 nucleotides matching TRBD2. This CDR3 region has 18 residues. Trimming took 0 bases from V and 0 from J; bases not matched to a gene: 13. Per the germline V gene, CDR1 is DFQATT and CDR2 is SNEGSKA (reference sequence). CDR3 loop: CSARDELAGTLGSYEQYF. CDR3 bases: TGCAGTGCTAGAGATGAATTAGCGGGGACCCTGGGCTCCTACGAGCAGTACTTC.

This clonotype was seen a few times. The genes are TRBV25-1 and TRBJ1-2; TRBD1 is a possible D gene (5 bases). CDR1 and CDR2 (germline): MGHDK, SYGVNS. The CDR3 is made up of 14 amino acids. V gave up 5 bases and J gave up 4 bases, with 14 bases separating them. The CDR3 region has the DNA TGTGCCAGCAGTCCTCGGGGCAGGGCCTATGGCTACACCTTC. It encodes CASSPRGRAYGYTF.